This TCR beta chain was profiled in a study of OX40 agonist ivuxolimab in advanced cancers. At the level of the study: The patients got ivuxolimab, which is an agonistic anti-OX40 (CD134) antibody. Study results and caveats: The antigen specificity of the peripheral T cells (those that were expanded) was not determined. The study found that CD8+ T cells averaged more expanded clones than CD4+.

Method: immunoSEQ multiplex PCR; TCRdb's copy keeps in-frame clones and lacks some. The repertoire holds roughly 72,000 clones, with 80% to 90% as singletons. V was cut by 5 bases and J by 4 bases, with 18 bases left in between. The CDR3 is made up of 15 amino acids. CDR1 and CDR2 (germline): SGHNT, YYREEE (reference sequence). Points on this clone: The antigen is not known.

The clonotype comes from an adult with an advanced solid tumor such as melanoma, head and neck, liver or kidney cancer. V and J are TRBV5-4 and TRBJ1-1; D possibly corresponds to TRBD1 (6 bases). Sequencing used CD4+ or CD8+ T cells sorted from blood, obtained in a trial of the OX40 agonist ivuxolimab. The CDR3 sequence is CASSWPGQGGTEAFF. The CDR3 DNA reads TGTGCCAGCAGTTGGCCGGGACAAGGGGGCACTGAAGCTTTCTTT.